Following are 2 T cell receptor beta chains from one sample sequenced in a study of T cells in localized non-small cell lung cancer. Produced via immunoSEQ multiplex PCR; TCRdb's table is partial and in-frame only. Seen here are roughly 90,000 clones, approximately 91% observed once, and the top ten hold roughly 4%. This sample comprised PBMCs, obtained before any cancer treatment. These receptors were collected from a woman between 35 and 75 years old with stage II squamous cell lung carcinoma.

V gene TRBV6-1 combines with J gene TRBJ2-7, with 8 bases aligning to TRBD1. Germline loops: CDR1 MNHNS, CDR2 SASEGT. Losses at the gene ends were 8 bases for V and 3 bases for J; bases not matched to a gene: 9. The CDR3 contains 14 residues. CDR3 in amino acids: CASSRDRGYYEQYF. The CDR3 region has the DNA TGTGCCAGCTCGAGAGACAGGGGCTACTACGAGCAGTACTTC.

The chain couples TRBV29-1 to TRBJ2-1; 7 positions agree with TRBD2. The CDR3 has 13 residues. The trim removed 6 bases at V and 3 bases at J, leaving 5 bases unmatched. The V gene's germline CDR1 is SQVTM and CDR2 ANQGSEA. CDR3 coding DNA: TGCAGCGTCCTAGCGGCGAGCTACAATGAGCAGTTCTTC. Translated, it gives CSVLAASYNEQFF.